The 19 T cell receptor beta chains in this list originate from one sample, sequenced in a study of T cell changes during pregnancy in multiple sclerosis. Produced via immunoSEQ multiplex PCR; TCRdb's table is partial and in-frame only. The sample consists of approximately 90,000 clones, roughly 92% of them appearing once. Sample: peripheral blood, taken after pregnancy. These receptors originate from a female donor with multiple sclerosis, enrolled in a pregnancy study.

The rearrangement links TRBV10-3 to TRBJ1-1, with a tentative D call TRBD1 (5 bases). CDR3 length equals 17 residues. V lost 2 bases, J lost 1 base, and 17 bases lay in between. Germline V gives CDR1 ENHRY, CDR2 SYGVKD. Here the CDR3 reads CAISEPGRAGRNTEAFF. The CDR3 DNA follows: TGTGCCATCAGTGAGCCCGGCAGGGCAGGGCGGAACACTGAAGCTTTCTTT.

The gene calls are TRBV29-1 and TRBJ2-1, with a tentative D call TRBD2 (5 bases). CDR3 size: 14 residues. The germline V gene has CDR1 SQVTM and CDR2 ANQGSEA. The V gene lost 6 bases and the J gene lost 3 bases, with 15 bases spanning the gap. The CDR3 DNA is TGCAGCGTCGATTTGGACGGAGGCTACAATGAGCAGTTCTTC. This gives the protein CSVDLDGGYNEQFF.

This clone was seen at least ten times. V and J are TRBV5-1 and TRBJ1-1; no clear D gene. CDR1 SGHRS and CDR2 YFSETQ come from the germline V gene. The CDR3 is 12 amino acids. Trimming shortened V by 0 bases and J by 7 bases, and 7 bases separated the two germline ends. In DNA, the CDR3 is TGCGCCAGCAGCTTGGGACTAAGTGAAGCTTTCTTT. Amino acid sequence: CASSLGLSEAFF.

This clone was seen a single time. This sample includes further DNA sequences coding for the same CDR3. CDR3 sequence: CAWSEQGYGYTF. In DNA form, the CDR3 reads TGTGCCTGGAGTGAACAGGGTTATGGCTACACCTTC. The rearrangement joins TRBV30 to TRBJ1-2; D possibly corresponds to TRBD1 (6 bases). CDR1 and CDR2 from the germline V gene are GTSNPN and SVGIG (reference sequence). The V gene lost 1 base and the J gene lost 5 bases, with 8 bases spanning the gap. The CDR3 is 12 amino acids.

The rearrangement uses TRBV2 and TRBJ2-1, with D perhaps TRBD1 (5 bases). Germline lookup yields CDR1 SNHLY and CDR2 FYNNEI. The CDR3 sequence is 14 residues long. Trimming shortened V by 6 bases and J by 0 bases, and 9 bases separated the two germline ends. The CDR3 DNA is TGTGCCAGCAGAAGGGGTAGCTCCTACAATGAGCAGTTCTTC. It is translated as CASRRGSSYNEQFF. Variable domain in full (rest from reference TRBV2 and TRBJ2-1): EPEVTQTPSHQVTQMGQEVILRCVPISNHLYFYWYRQILGQKVEFLVSFYNNEISEKSEIFDDQFSVERPDGSNFTLKIRSTKLEDSAMYFCASRRGSSYNEQFFGPGTRLTVL.

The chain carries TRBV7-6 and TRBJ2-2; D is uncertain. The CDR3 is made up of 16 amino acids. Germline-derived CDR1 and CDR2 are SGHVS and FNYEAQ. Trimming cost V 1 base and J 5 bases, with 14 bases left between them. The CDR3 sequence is CASSLERLAPTGELFF. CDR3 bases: TGTGCCAGCAGCTTAGAAAGGTTAGCTCCAACCGGGGAGCTGTTTTTT.

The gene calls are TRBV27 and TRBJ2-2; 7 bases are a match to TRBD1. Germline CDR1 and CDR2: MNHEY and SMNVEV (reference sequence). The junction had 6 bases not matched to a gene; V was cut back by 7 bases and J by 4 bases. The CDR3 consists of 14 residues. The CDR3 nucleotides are TGTGCCAGCAATAGACAGGGTCTCACCGGGGAGCTGTTTTTT. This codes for CASNRQGLTGELFF.

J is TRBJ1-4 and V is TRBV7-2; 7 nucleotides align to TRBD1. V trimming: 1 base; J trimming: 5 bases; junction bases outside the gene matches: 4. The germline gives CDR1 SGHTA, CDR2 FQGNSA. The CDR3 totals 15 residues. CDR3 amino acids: CASSLGDRENEKLFF. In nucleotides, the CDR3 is TGTGCCAGCAGCTTAGGGGACAGAGAAAATGAAAAACTGTTTTTT.

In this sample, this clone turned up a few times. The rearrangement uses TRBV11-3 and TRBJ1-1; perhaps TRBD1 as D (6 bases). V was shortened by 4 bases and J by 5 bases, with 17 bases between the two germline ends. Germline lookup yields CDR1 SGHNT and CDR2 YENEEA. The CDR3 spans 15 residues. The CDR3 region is CASSSGARGRTEAFF. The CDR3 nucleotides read TGTGCCAGCAGCTCCGGGGCGCGGGGGCGGACTGAAGCTTTCTTT.

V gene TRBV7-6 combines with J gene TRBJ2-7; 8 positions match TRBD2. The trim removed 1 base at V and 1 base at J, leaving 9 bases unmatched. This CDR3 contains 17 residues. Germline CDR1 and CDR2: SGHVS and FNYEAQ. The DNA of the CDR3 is TGTGCCAGCAGCTTAGACCCGTCAGCGGGAGAATCCTACGAGCAGTACTTC. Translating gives CASSLDPSAGESYEQYF.

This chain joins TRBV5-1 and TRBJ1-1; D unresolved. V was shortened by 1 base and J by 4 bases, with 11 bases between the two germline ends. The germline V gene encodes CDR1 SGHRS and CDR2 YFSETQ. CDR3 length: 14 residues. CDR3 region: CASSLLTSTTEAFF. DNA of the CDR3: TGCGCCAGCAGCTTGCTCACAAGTACCACTGAAGCTTTCTTT.

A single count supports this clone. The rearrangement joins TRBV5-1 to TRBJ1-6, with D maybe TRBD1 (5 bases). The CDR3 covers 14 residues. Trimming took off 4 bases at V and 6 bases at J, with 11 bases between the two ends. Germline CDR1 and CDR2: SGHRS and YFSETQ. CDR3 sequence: CASSSGTSNSPLHF. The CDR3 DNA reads TGCGCCAGCAGCAGCGGGACTTCTAATTCACCCCTCCACTTT.

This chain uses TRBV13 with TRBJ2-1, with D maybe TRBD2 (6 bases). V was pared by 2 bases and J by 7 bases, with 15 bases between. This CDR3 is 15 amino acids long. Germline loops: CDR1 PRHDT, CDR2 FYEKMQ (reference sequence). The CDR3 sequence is CASSLNRLGTNEQFF. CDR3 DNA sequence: TGTGCCAGCAGCTTAAATCGACTAGGTACTAATGAGCAGTTCTTC.

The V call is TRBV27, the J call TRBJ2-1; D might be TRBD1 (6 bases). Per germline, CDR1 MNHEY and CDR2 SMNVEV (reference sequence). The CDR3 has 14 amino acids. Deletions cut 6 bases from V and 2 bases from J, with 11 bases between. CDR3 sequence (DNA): TGTGCCAGCAGGGTACAGGGAACCTACAATGAGCAGTTCTTC. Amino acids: CASRVQGTYNEQFF.

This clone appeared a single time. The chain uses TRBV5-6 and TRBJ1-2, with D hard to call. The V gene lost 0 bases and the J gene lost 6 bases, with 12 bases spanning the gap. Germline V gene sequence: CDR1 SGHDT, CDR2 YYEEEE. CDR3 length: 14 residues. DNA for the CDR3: TGTGCCAGCAGCTTGGAGGCGGGTGGGGATGGCTACACCTTC. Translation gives CASSLEAGGDGYTF.

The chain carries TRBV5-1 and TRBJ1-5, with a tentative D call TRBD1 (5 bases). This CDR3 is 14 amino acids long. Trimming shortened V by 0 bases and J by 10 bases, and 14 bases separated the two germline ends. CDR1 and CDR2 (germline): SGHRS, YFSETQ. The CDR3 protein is CASSLGQRGEPQHF. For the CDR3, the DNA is TGCGCCAGCAGCTTGGGCCAACGGGGGGAACCCCAGCATTTT.

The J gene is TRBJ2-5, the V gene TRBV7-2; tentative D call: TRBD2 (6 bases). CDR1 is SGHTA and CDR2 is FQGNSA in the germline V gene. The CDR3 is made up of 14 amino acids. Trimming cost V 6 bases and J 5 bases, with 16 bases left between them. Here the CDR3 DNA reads TGTGCCAGCAGTTCCCAGTTCGGGGGTGAGACCCAGTACTTC. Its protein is CASSSQFGGETQYF.

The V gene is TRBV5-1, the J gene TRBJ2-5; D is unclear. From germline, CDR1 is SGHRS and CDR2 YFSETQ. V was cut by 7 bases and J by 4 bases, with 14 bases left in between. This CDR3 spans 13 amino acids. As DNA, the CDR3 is TGCGCCAGCGAACGCGCACCGTCAGAGACCCAGTACTTC. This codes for CASERAPSETQYF.

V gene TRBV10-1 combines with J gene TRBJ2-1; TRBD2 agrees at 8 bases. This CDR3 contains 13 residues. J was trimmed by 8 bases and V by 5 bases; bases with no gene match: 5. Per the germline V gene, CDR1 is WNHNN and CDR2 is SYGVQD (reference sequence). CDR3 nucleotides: TGCGCCAGCAGTCCGGGAGGGACCGATGAGCAGTTCTTC. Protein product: CASSPGGTDEQFF.